This T cell receptor (beta chain) was recovered during a study of cytomegalovirus exposure and HLA in healthy donors. Study results and limitations: A missense DCLRE1C variant was associated with V- and J-gene trimming of TCR beta chains in a later analysis, and an independent cohort replicated the association. When analyzed later, the rates of TCR association showed variation by HLA locus, with DRB1 the most and HLA-C the fewest. Later findings reportedly placed an Asian-associated ancestry cluster below the approximately 620-donor mean for N-insertions.

Of note for this clone: The target antigen is unknown.

The PCR was carried out with 60 Vbeta primers and 13 Jbeta primers. TCRdb keeps only in-frame clones here, not all; method: immunoSEQ multiplex PCR. The table lists just over 95,000 clones, 78% of them singletons, with over 4% in the top ten. V gave up 5 bases and J gave up 9 bases; unmatched junction bases: 10. CDR3 length: 13 amino acids. Germline values: CDR1 GTSNPN, CDR2 SVGIG (reference sequence). The sample was PBMCs. The clonotype originates from a woman aged 40-49 years in good health and CMV-seropositive. The chain recombines TRBV30 with TRBJ2-1; 7 bases align to TRBD1. CDR3 DNA: TGTGCCTGGGGGAGCTTACAGGGGAGTGAGCAGTTCTTC. This sequence encodes CAWGSLQGSEQFF. The full variable domain, rest sourced from reference TRBV30 and TRBJ2-1, is SQTIHQWPATLVQPVGSPLSLECTVEGTSNPNLYWYRQAAGRGLQLLFYSVGIGQISSEVPQNLSASRPQDRQFILSSKKLLLSDSGFYLCAWGSLQGSEQFFGPGTRLTVL.